These 9 T cell receptor beta chains were all obtained from the same sample, sequenced in a study of cytomegalovirus exposure and HLA in healthy donors. The PCR employed 60 Vbeta primers together with 13 Jbeta primers. Generated by immunoSEQ multiplex PCR, the TCRdb table keeps only in-frame clones and is missing some. The data contain over 150,000 clones, 80% of them singletons. Sequencing was done on a sample of PBMCs. The receptors were gathered from a man aged 30 to 45 in good health and CMV-seropositive.

This chain joins TRBV4-3 and TRBJ2-7; 10 bases align to TRBD2. V was clipped by 0 bases and J by 7 bases; unmatched bases: 9. The germline V gene has CDR1 LGHNA and CDR2 YSLEER. This CDR3 is built from 16 residues. CDR3 region: CASSQEWAGTSEEQYF. DNA of the CDR3: TGCGCCAGCAGCCAAGAATGGGCCGGGACTAGCGAGGAGCAGTACTTC.

The V call is TRBV11-2, the J call TRBJ2-3, with D unclear. The CDR3 length is 17 residues. Germline CDR1 is SGHAT and CDR2 is FQNNGV. Trimming took off 2 bases at V and 0 bases at J, with 15 bases between the two ends. The CDR3 region is CASSLLYPKTSTDTQYF. CDR3 nucleotides: TGTGCCAGCAGCTTACTGTACCCAAAAACTAGCACAGATACGCAGTATTTT.

The rearrangement joins TRBV7-8 to TRBJ2-7, with TRBD2 matching over 10 bases. Germline values: CDR1 SGHVS, CDR2 FQNEAQ. V was clipped by 1 base and J by 5 bases; unmatched bases: 8. This CDR3 region has 16 residues. The CDR3 here is CASSLVLAGVIDEQYF. The DNA of the CDR3 is TGTGCCAGCAGCTTAGTGCTAGCGGGAGTAATCGACGAGCAGTACTTC.

The chain links TRBV18 to TRBJ2-7, with D perhaps matching TRBD1 (6 bases). The ends were cut back, 3 bases at V and 4 bases at J, with 7 bases in the middle. This CDR3 spans 12 amino acids. Germline CDR1 KGHSH, CDR2 LQKENI. The DNA of the CDR3 is TGTGCCAGCTCACCGGACAGATACGAGCAGTACTTC. Encoded protein: CASSPDRYEQYF. The full variable domain, in which reference TRBV18 and TRBJ2-7 provide the parts outside the CDR3, is NAGVMQNPRHLVRRRGQEARLRCSPMKGHSHVYWYRQLPEEGLKFMVYLQKENIIDESGMPKERFSAEFPKEGPSILRIQQVVRGDSAAYFCASSPDRYEQYFGPGTRLTVT.

The chain has TRBV14 and TRBJ2-1; TRBD1 might be the D (5 bases). This CDR3 is built from 17 residues. The V gene's germline CDR1 is SGHDN and CDR2 FVKESK. V was cut by 0 bases and J by 6 bases, with 18 bases left in between. CDR3 residues: CASSQDQAGLPFNEQFF. DNA for the CDR3: TGTGCCAGCAGCCAAGATCAGGCAGGGCTTCCTTTCAATGAGCAGTTCTTC. Full variable domain (missing parts from reference TRBV14 and TRBJ2-1): EAGVTQFPSHSVIEKGQTVTLRCDPISGHDNLYWYRRVMGKEIKFLLHFVKESKQDESGMPNNRFLAERTGGTYSTLKVQPAELEDSGVYFCASSQDQAGLPFNEQFFGPGTRLTVL.

V usage is TRBV10-1 and J usage is TRBJ2-3; D is perhaps TRBD2 (6 bases). Germline V gene data show CDR1 as WNHNN and CDR2 as SYGVQD (reference sequence). The V end was cut by 3 bases, the J end by 4 bases, with 11 bases between. CDR3 size: 14 residues. Here the CDR3 DNA reads TGCGCCAGCAGTGATCCGGGAGTGGCAGATACGCAGTATTTT. It specifies CASSDPGVADTQYF.

This clone was picked up one time. This sequence joins TRBV11-3 and TRBJ2-7; TRBD2 aligns across 9 bases. Per the germline V gene, CDR1 is SGHNT and CDR2 is YENEEA. With V trimmed by 2 bases and J by 0 bases, 14 bases remained unmatched. The CDR3 is 19 amino acids. The CDR3: CASSLISASGAGNSYEQYF. The CDR3 region has the DNA TGTGCCAGCAGCTTAATTTCGGCTAGCGGGGCTGGGAACTCCTACGAGCAGTACTTC.

On this clone itself: One end of the junction is discordant with germline, which a read error may explain. The chain joins TRBV9 to TRBJ1-2; a possible D gene is TRBD1 (5 bases). CDR1 is SGDLS and CDR2 is YYNGEE in the germline V gene. The CDR3 runs 16 residues. For the CDR3, the DNA is TGTGCCAGCAACGTATTAGCGGATGACAGTCCCTATGGCTACACCTTC. Amino acid sequence: CASNVLADDSPYGYTF. Full variable domain (outside the CDR3, taken from reference TRBV9 and TRBJ1-2): DSGVTQTPKHLITATGQRVTLRCSPRSGDLSVYWYQQSLDQGLQFLIQYYNGEERAKGNILERFSAQQFPDLHSELNLSSLELGDSALYFCASNVLADDSPYGYTFGSGTRLTVV.

The CDR3 nucleotides read TGTGCCAGCAGCTTAGCGCAGGACGAGCAGTACTTC. This encodes CASSLAQDEQYF. The J gene is TRBJ2-7, the V gene TRBV7-6; D is unresolved. This CDR3 comprises 12 residues. Trimming stripped 0 bases from V and 5 bases from J, with 5 bases between. From germline, CDR1 is SGHVS and CDR2 FNYEAQ.